These 21 T cell receptor beta chains originate from one sample sequenced in a study of vaccination effects on CD4 cells after COVID-19. Method: immunoSEQ multiplex PCR; TCRdb's copy keeps in-frame clones and lacks some. This table has 35,000 to 55,000 clones, approximately 82% appearing once. CD4+ T cell isolation took place after approximately ten days of culture. SARS-CoV-2 infection was confirmed by PCR in the person between March and December 2020. Of the BNT162b2 and mRNA-1273 vaccines, participants received two doses of one or the other. Antigens for these TCRs are unknown. Sequenced material: CD4+ T cells from PBMCs cultured without peptide, taken after COVID-19 vaccination. These receptors all stem from a human donor who had a prior SARS-CoV-2 infection.

The chain has TRBV4-1 and TRBJ2-5; 8 bases align to TRBD2. Germline V gives CDR1 MGHRA, CDR2 YSYEKL. V was pared by 3 bases and J by 2 bases, with 8 bases of the junction left unmatched. The CDR3 runs to 16 residues. The CDR3 spells CASSHLPGGRQETQYF. The CDR3 coding sequence is TGCGCCAGCAGCCACCTCCCGGGGGGGAGACAAGAGACCCAGTACTTC.

The chain combines TRBV5-1 with TRBJ1-2; D is undetermined. Looked up from germline, CDR1 is SGHRS and CDR2 is YFSETQ. V was cut by 4 bases and J by 4 bases, with 17 bases left in between. The length of the CDR3 is 15 residues. CDR3 protein: CASSIRPDVGYGYTF. CDR3 coding DNA: TGCGCCAGCAGCATTCGACCCGACGTCGGCTATGGCTACACCTTC. Combining the CDR3 with reference TRBV5-1 and TRBJ1-2 gives the whole variable domain KAGVTQTPRYLIKTRGQQVTLSCSPISGHRSVSWYQQTPGQGLQFLFEYFSETQRNKGNFPGRFSGRQFSNSRSEMNVSTLELGDSALYLCASSIRPDVGYGYTFGSGTRLTVV.

J is TRBJ1-2 and V is TRBV11-2; D is unresolved. Germline lookup yields CDR1 SGHAT and CDR2 FQNNGV. There are 12 residues in the CDR3. V lost 5 bases and J lost 2, with 6 bases in between. The CDR3 region has the DNA TGTGCCAGCAGCCGGGAAAACTATGGCTACACCTTC. This translates into CASSRENYGYTF.

The rearrangement uses TRBV27 and TRBJ2-3; the match to TRBD2 covers 9 bases. This CDR3 comprises 14 residues. The V segment lost 6 bases and the J segment 4 bases; nucleotides outside the gene matches: 5. CDR1 MNHEY and CDR2 SMNVEV come from the germline V gene (reference sequence). The CDR3 DNA is TGTGCCAGCAGACAAGCGGGGGGCTCAGATACGCAGTATTTT. This gives the protein CASRQAGGSDTQYF.

This clone was counted only a few times. CDR3 sequence (DNA): TGTGCCAGCAGCCTGACTAGAGGTACGCAGTATTTT. Protein product: CASSLTRGTQYF. V is TRBV13 and J is TRBJ2-3, with a weak D call TRBD2 (6 bases). The ends were cut back, 5 bases at V and 8 bases at J, with 11 bases in the middle. CDR1 and CDR2 from the germline V gene are PRHDT and FYEKMQ (reference sequence). The CDR3 is 12 residues long. Full variable domain (outside the CDR3, taken from reference TRBV13 and TRBJ2-3): AAGVIQSPRHLIKEKRETATLKCYPIPRHDTVYWYQQGPGQDPQFLISFYEKMQSDKGSIPDRFSAQQFSDYHSELNMSSLELGDSALYFCASSLTRGTQYFGPGTRLTVL.

CDR3 sequence: CASRRQGLTNEKLFF. Here the CDR3 DNA reads TGTGCCAGCAGACGACAGGGTCTGACTAATGAAAAACTGTTTTTT. V is TRBV2 and J is TRBJ1-4, with 7 positions matching TRBD1. CDR3 length: 15 amino acids. After removal of 6 bases from V and 2 bases from J, the junction contained 6 bases not matched to a gene. The germline gives CDR1 SNHLY, CDR2 FYNNEI.

This clone was found a few times. The CDR3 loop is CAGEAWGASEAFF. Here the CDR3 DNA reads TGTGCCGGCGAAGCTTGGGGCGCTTCTGAAGCTTTCTTT. The chain recombines TRBV5-6 with TRBJ1-1; D perhaps matches TRBD1 (5 bases). The CDR3 totals 13 residues. CDR1 SGHDT and CDR2 YYEEEE come from the germline V gene. V lost 10 bases to trimming and J lost 6 bases, with 19 bases between them.

This rearrangement joins TRBV5-1 to TRBJ1-2; a possible D gene is TRBD1 (6 bases). This CDR3 contains 13 residues. Trimming shortened V by 2 bases and J by 8 bases, and 13 bases separated the two germline ends. Germline CDR1 and CDR2: SGHRS and YFSETQ. The CDR3 spells CASSFRGSGGYTF. The CDR3 bases are TGCGCCAGCAGCTTCAGGGGCTCCGGCGGCTACACCTTC.

This chain uses TRBV27 with TRBJ2-7; 8 bases line up with TRBD2. The trim removed 4 bases at V and 7 bases at J, leaving 12 bases unmatched. The germline gives CDR1 MNHEY, CDR2 SMNVEV (reference sequence). This CDR3 contains 15 residues. This CDR3 is CASSYNRAPGGEQYF. CDR3 DNA sequence: TGTGCCAGCAGTTACAACAGGGCACCGGGGGGGGAGCAGTACTTC.

The V and J genes are TRBV30 and TRBJ1-5, with D unresolved. Trimming left V 3 bases short and J 8 bases short, with 23 bases between. Germline CDR1 GTSNPN, CDR2 SVGIG (reference sequence). The CDR3 extends over 16 amino acids. CDR3 nucleotide sequence: TGTGCCTGGAGAGTGGTTTTCTCCCGCCCGAGAAAGCCCCAGCATTTT. It yields the protein CAWRVVFSRPRKPQHF.

The chain employs TRBV7-9 and TRBJ1-5; tentative D call: TRBD1 (6 bases). V was cut by 5 bases and J by 8 bases, with 10 bases left in between. The CDR3 has 12 amino acids. Per the germline V gene, CDR1 is SEHNR and CDR2 is FQNEAQ (reference sequence). As DNA, the CDR3 is TGTGCCAGCAGCCTCAACAGGGAGCCCCAGCATTTT. Its translation: CASSLNREPQHF.

This rearrangement joins TRBV3-1 (or the pseudogene TRBV3-2) to TRBJ2-7, with D possibly being TRBD1 (6 bases). The V gene's germline CDR1 is LGHDT and CDR2 YNNKEL (reference sequence). This CDR3 spans 13 amino acids. With 5 bases removed from V and 2 bases from J, the gap between germline ends came to 10 bases. CDR3: CASSNREPYEQYF. CDR3 in DNA: TGTGCCAGCAGCAACAGGGAACCCTACGAGCAGTACTTC.

This clone was observed a single time. CDR3 coding DNA: TGTGCCAGCAGCCACAACAGGGGCAGTGAGCAGTACTTC. It yields the protein CASSHNRGSEQYF. This rearrangement joins TRBV6-6 to TRBJ2-7; 7 positions agree with TRBD1. The V gene's germline CDR1 is MNHNY and CDR2 SVGAGI (reference sequence). The CDR3 is made up of 13 amino acids. Germline trimming cut 6 bases from V and 7 bases from J; bases unmatched to any gene: 9.

In the case of this clone: One junction end disagrees with the germline gene, perhaps due to a read error. The chain joins TRBV7-7 to TRBJ2-7, with D possibly TRBD1 on 6 matching bases. CDR3 size: 13 residues. Germline loops: CDR1 SSHAT, CDR2 FNYEAQ (reference sequence). CDR3 loop: CASSPQQGYEQYF. In DNA, the CDR3 is TGTGCTAGCAGTCCACAACAGGGCTACGAGCAGTACTTC.

The CDR3 loop reads CASSVSYPGANVLTF. The CDR3 region has the DNA TGTGCCAGCAGCGTGAGTTATCCTGGGGCCAACGTCCTGACTTTC. The chain uses TRBV5-6 and TRBJ2-6; D remains ambiguous. Germline V gene sequence: CDR1 SGHDT, CDR2 YYEEEE. CDR3 length: 15 residues. V was cut by 4 bases and J by 2 bases, with 10 bases left in between.

Only one count was recorded for this clone. The chain links TRBV4-2 to TRBJ1-2; D is perhaps TRBD1 (5 bases). The CDR3 loop spans 17 amino acids. Germline V gene sequence: CDR1 LGHNA, CDR2 YNFKEQ. Trimming cost V 5 bases and J 2 bases, with 21 bases left between them. The CDR3 nucleotides read TGTGCCAGCAGCACCCGGGACGGGACTCCGCCCAACTATGGCTACACCTTC. It is translated as CASSTRDGTPPNYGYTF.

The J gene is TRBJ2-7, the V gene TRBV27, with D maybe TRBD2 (5 bases). Germline-derived CDR1 and CDR2 are MNHEY and SMNVEV (reference sequence). Trimming removed 2 bases from V and 3 bases from J, with 17 bases in between. CDR3 length: 16 amino acids. The CDR3 bases are TGTGCCAGCAGTTTAAAGGCTAGCTCGAATCTCTACGAGCAGTACTTC. It specifies CASSLKASSNLYEQYF.

The V gene is TRBV18, the J gene TRBJ2-2, with TRBD1 identical over 7 bases. Germline lookup yields CDR1 KGHSH and CDR2 LQKENI. V shed 1 base, J shed 4 bases, and the junction held 6 bases outside the gene matches. This CDR3 has 16 residues. CDR3 DNA: TGTGCCAGCTCACCACGGCAGGGGGACGGCACCGGGGAGCTGTTTTTT. This gives the protein CASSPRQGDGTGELFF.

J is TRBJ2-5 and V is TRBV15; D remains unclear. CDR3 size: 12 residues. Looked up from germline, CDR1 is LNHNV and CDR2 is YYDKDF (reference sequence). Between the trimmed V and J ends, which lost 4 bases and 4 bases, there was a span of 7 bases. CDR3 region: CATSTAPETQYF. The CDR3 DNA sequence: TGTGCCACCAGCACGGCACCAGAGACCCAGTACTTC.

The rearrangement links TRBV15 to TRBJ1-5; D remains unclear. Germline CDR1 LNHNV, CDR2 YYDKDF (reference sequence). The germline V and J ends were trimmed by 4 bases and 2 bases, with 12 bases remaining between them. The CDR3 totals 15 residues. In nucleotides, the CDR3 is TGTGCCACCAGCACGGTCGGGAGGGGCAATCAGCCCCAGCATTTT. As protein: CATSTVGRGNQPQHF.

V usage is TRBV19 and J usage is TRBJ2-7, with D uncertain. This CDR3 is 16 amino acids long. In germline, CDR1 is LNHDA, CDR2 SQIVND (reference sequence). V lost 3 bases, J lost 6 bases, and 21 bases lay in between. CDR3 sequence reads: CASSMPFDRTTGEQYF. As DNA, the CDR3 is TGTGCCAGTAGTATGCCCTTCGACCGAACTACCGGCGAGCAGTACTTC.